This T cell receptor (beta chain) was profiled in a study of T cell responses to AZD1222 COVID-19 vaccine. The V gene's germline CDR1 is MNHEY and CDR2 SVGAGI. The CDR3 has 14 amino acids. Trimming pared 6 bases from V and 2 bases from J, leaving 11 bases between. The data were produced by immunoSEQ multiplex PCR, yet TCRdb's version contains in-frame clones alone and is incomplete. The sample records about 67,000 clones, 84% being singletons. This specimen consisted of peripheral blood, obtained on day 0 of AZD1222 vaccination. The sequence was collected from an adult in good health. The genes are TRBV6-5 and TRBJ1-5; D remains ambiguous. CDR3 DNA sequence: TGTGCCAGCAGACAAGCGCAGGGCAATCAGCCCCAGCATTTT. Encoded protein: CASRQAQGNQPQHF.